A single sample is the source of the 13 T cell receptor beta chains below, sequenced in a study of monozygotic twins with inflammatory bowel disease. TCRdb re-analyzed the 5' RACE reads; it lists each CDR3 protein once, without DNA. The table lists approximately 380,000 distinct CDR3 sequences. Sequences were obtained from blood. These receptors were collected from a human donor with ulcerative colitis or Crohn's disease, or a healthy co-twin of an affected twin (not recorded which).

The chain uses TRBV4-1 and TRBJ2-3. CDR1 is MGHRA, CDR2 YSYEKL, per germline. The CDR3 is 15 residues long. The CDR3 protein is CASTTSSRVSDTQYF.

The chain joins TRBV12-3 or TRBV12-4 to TRBJ2-5; checking the TCRdb D call of TRBD2 is not possible without DNA. The CDR3 is 15 amino acids. CDR3 sequence reads: CASSPSEKYQETQYF.

The chain employs TRBV5-4 and TRBJ1-3; TCRdb's assignment of TRBD1 cannot be checked, as there is no DNA. This CDR3 spans 15 amino acids. Germline V gene data show CDR1 as SGHNT and CDR2 as YYREEE (reference sequence). This chain's CDR3 is CASSSFGTLGNTIYF. Variable domain in full (rest from reference TRBV5-4 and TRBJ1-3): ETGVTQSPTHLIKTRGQQVTLRCSSQSGHNTVSWYQQALGQGPQFIFQYYREEENGRGNFPPRFSGLQFPNYSSELNVNALELDDSALYLCASSSFGTLGNTIYFGEGSWLTVV.

The V gene is TRBV3-1, the J gene TRBJ2-7; TCRdb reports TRBD2, a call that lacks DNA to check it against. The CDR3 spans 14 residues. Germline V gene data show CDR1 as LGHDT and CDR2 as YNNKEL (reference sequence). Here the CDR3 reads CASSSSLDNYEQYF.

The chain recombines TRBV20-1 with TRBJ1-6. The CDR3 extends over 14 amino acids. Germline V gene lookup returns CDR1 DFQATT and CDR2 SNEGSKA (reference sequence). The CDR3 protein is CSAYLSTFNSPLHF.

V is TRBV12-3 or TRBV12-4 and J is TRBJ2-5; TCRdb outputs TRBD1, but without DNA this stays unchecked. The CDR3 runs to 15 residues. This chain's CDR3 is CASSHPQDRGETQYF.

The chain carries TRBV15 and TRBJ2-7; TCRdb's D call, TRBD1, is unchecked because there is no DNA. This CDR3 has 14 amino acids. Per germline, CDR1 LNHNV and CDR2 YYDKDF (reference sequence). CDR3 amino acids: CATSRDPSSHEQYF.

This chain joins TRBV18 and TRBJ1-3; the TRBD1 assignment by TCRdb is unverifiable without DNA. This CDR3 contains 16 residues. The V gene's germline CDR1 is KGHSH and CDR2 LQKENI. CDR3 region: CASSPLGRRSGNTIYF.

This sequence joins TRBV18 and TRBJ1-1; TCRdb calls TRBD1, which cannot be checked without DNA. Germline CDR1 KGHSH, CDR2 LQKENI. The CDR3 consists of 15 residues. The CDR3: CASSVTQGQNTEAFF.

This sequence joins TRBV20-1 and TRBJ1-5; as DNA is missing, the TRBD1 call by TCRdb cannot be tested. Germline V gene lookup returns CDR1 DFQATT and CDR2 SNEGSKA (reference sequence). The CDR3 spans 15 residues. The chain's CDR3 is CSVPAPGPVGQPQHF.

The chain couples TRBV3-1 to TRBJ2-1; TCRdb calls TRBD1, which cannot be checked without DNA. The germline V gene has CDR1 LGHDT and CDR2 YNNKEL (reference sequence). The CDR3 spans 12 residues. CDR3 loop: CASSHRGQKQFF.

This rearrangement joins TRBV27 to TRBJ1-1; the D call of TRBD1 rests on TCRdb alone, since no DNA is present to check it. Germline V lookup: CDR1 MNHEY, CDR2 SMNVEV (reference sequence). The CDR3 sequence is 13 residues long. The CDR3 region is CASSPSGVQGVFF.

This chain joins TRBV18 and TRBJ2-7; TCRdb's D call of TRBD1 is untestable without DNA. CDR1 and CDR2 (germline): KGHSH, LQKENI. This CDR3 is built from 15 residues. This CDR3 is CASSPDRGDTYEQYF.